This TCR beta chain was sequenced for a study of shared clonotypes between healthy human individuals. Study details: The study used three CD4 naive, three CD4 memory, two CD8 naive and one CD8 memory plate per donor. General study findings and limits: Though the depth was large, rarefaction showed that sorted-subset sequencing was incomplete.

CD4+ cells yielded CD45RA+ naive and CD45RA-negative memory subsets. Sequencing used immunoSEQ multiplex PCR; TCRdb keeps in-frame clones, though not all of them. The sample records more than 2,000,000 clones, about 92% being singletons. Turning to this clone: The target antigen is unknown.

Germline lookup yields CDR1 LNHNV and CDR2 YYDKDF (reference sequence). The CDR3 is 16 amino acids. With V trimmed by 5 bases and J by 6 bases, 16 bases remained unmatched. The receptor was derived from a man between 18 and 29 years old in good health. Some clones in this sample may be carry-over from other donors' samples. Input material: naive CD4+ T cells from PBMCs. Stated subset: CD45RA+ positively selected. The genes are TRBV15 and TRBJ2-7; TRBD2 agrees at 7 bases. CDR3 region: CATSPGGSGYWPEQYF. The CDR3, as DNA: TGTGCCACCAGCCCGGGAGGATCCGGGTATTGGCCCGAGCAGTACTTC.